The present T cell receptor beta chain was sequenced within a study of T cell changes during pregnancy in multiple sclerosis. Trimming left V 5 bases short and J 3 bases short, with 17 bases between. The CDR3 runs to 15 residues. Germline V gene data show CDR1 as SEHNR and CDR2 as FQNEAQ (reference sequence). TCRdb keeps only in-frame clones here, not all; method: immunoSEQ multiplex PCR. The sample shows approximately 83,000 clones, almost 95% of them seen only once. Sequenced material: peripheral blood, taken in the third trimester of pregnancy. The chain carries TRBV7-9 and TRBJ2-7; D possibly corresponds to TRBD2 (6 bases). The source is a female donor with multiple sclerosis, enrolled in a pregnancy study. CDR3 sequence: CASSSRDSSRYEQYF. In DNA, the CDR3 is TGTGCCAGCAGCAGCCGGGACTCCTCTCGCTACGAGCAGTACTTC.